These T cell receptor beta chains were read from a single sample in a study of blood T cell repertoires in COVID-19. Clones were sequenced by immunoSEQ multiplex PCR, and TCRdb holds only the in-frame ones, with some missing. Of 130,000 or so clones detected, about 76% appear once; the ten largest clones hold 20% to 25%. The sequenced material came from peripheral blood. The receptors were gathered from a man of 80 years or more with acute or convalescent COVID-19. CDR3s include the opening cysteine and the closing phenylalanine or tryptophan. A D gene is named only where the DNA matches it firmly. Not every row has a clone size; where given, it reads once, few, many or a size class.

d_call	clone_size	v_call	j_call	cdr3_nt	cdr3_aa
TRBD1	many	TRBV5-6	TRBJ2-2	TGTGCCAGCAGCGAGACCGACAGGGTTGAGAACACCGGGGAGCTGTTTTTT	CASSETDRVENTGELFF
-	few	TRBV7-8	TRBJ1-1	TGTGCCAGCAGCTTAGCGCGGGGGCTTATGAACACTGAAGCTTTCTTT	CASSLARGLMNTEAFF
-	-	TRBV10-3	TRBJ2-5	TGTGCCATCAGTGAGGGCGGCATCCAAGAGACCCAGTACTTC	CAISEGGIQETQYF
-	-	TRBV9	TRBJ2-6	TGTGCCAGCAGCGTAGAAGGGGCTGTTGGGGCCAACGTCCTGACTTTC	CASSVEGAVGANVLTF
-	-	TRBV4-1	TRBJ1-2	TGCGCCAGCAGCCAAGATCGGGGAGGGGAGGGCTACACCTTC	CASSQDRGGEGYTF
-	-	TRBV24-1	TRBJ2-5	TGTGCCACCAGTGTTGGAGGGGAAGAGACCCAGTACTTC	CATSVGGEETQYF
-	few	TRBV28	TRBJ1-1	TGTGCCAGCGTTAGGGGTGGCCTACCCGAGGCTTTCTTT	CASVRGGLPEAFF
-	few	TRBV28	TRBJ1-6	TGTGCCAGCAGCCCCGGCCAGAGCGATAATTCACCCCTCCACTTT	CASSPGQSDNSPLHF
-	-	TRBV6-4	TRBJ1-1	TGTGCCAGCAGTGACCAGGGATTCACTGAAGCTTTCTTT	CASSDQGFTEAFF
-	-	TRBV5-6	TRBJ2-3	TGTGCCAGCAGCTATTATGGGTTACTCGGAGGGGGCGGAACAGATACGCAGTATTTT	CASSYYGLLGGGGTDTQYF
-	-	TRBV5-1	TRBJ2-5	TGCGCCAGCAGCTTGCGGGGACTCTTACAAGAGACCCAGTACTTC	CASSLRGLLQETQYF
-	once	TRBV7-6	TRBJ2-1	TGTGCCAGCAGCTTAAGTCCCAGCGCGCCTAATGAGCAGTTCTTC	CASSLSPSAPNEQFF
-	-	TRBV15	TRBJ1-6	TGTGCCACCAGCAGAGTGATGGGCAGCACCCGGGACACCCTCCACTTT	CATSRVMGSTRDTLHF
-	-	TRBV29-1	TRBJ2-7	TGCAGCGTTGAAGTTCACGACAGATTATACGGCTACGAGCAGTACTTC	CSVEVHDRLYGYEQYF
-	few	TRBV16	TRBJ1-2	TGTGCCAGCAGCCAATCGCCGGTATTAGTTGGCTACACCTTC	CASSQSPVLVGYTF
-	-	TRBV5-1	TRBJ2-7	TGCGCCAGCAGCTTGGACAGAACTTACTACGAGCAGTACTTC	CASSLDRTYYEQYF
-	-	TRBV28	TRBJ1-2	TGTGCCAGCAGTTTAGCGGGGGCTCGTGGCTACACCTTC	CASSLAGARGYTF
TRBD1	-	TRBV12-3/TRBV12-4	TRBJ2-3	TGTGCCAGCTTACAGGGGAAAACAGATACGCAGTATTTT	CASLQGKTDTQYF
-	few	TRBV6-5	TRBJ2-7	TGTGCCAGCGGTTCAGGGGCGACCTACGAGCAGTACTTC	CASGSGATYEQYF
-	-	TRBV28	TRBJ2-5	TGTGCCAGCAGTTTATTACAGTACCAAGAGACCCAGTACTTC	CASSLLQYQETQYF
-	-	TRBV5-4	TRBJ1-2	TGTGCCAGCAGCCTGGAATCGAACTATGGCTACACCTTC	CASSLESNYGYTF
-	-	TRBV7-8	TRBJ2-7	TGTGCCAGCAGCCGGAAGGGGCGAACAGAGCAGTACTTC	CASSRKGRTEQYF